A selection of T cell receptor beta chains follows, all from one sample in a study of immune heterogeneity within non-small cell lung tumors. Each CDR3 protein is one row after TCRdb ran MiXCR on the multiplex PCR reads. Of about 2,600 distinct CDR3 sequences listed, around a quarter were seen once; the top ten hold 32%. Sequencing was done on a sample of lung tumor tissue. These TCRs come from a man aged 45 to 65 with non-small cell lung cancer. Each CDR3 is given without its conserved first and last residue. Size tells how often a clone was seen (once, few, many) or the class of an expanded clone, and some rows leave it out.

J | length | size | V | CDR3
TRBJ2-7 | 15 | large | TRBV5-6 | ASSLGAGSRNSYEQY
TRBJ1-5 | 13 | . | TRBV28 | ASSFAGRSNQPQH
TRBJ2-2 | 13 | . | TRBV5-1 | ASSLAPLTAGELF
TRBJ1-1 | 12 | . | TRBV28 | ASSSPPGDTEAF
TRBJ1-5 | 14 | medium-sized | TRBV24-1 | ATSARGQGINQPQH
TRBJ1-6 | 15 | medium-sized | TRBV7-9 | ASSLPGQGESGSPLH
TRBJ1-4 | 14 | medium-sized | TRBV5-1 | ASSRGQGGTNEKLF
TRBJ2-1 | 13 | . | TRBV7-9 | VSSLRGSGDNEQF
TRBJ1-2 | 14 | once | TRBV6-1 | ASIPTWTGLGYGYT
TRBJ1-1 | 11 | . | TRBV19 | ASISRGDTEAF
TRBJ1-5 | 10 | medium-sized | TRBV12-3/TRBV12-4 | ASSLGPDPKH
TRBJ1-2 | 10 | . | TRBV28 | ASGTGGSGYT
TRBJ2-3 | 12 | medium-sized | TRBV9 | ASSVGGSADTQY
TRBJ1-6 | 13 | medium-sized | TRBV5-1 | ASSPTGSADSPLH
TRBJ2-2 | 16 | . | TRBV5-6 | ASSFSQESLSTTGELF
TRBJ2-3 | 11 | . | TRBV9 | ASSLRSTDTQY
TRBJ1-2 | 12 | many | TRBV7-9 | ASSLAWTGAGYT
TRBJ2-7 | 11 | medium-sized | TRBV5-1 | ASSLAPGYEQY
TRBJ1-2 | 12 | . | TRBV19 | ASNNGRANYGYT
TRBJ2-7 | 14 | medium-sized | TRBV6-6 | ASSYPGGASSYEQY